Listed here are 14 T cell receptor beta chains from one sample, sequenced in a study of shared clonotypes between healthy human individuals. Clones were sequenced by immunoSEQ multiplex PCR, and TCRdb holds only the in-frame ones, with some missing. The sample has millions of clones, approximately 94% seen once; the top ten hold more than 0.95%. CD45RO-negative, CCR7-positively selected cells formed the naive CD8 fraction, excluding terminally differentiated effector memory CD45RA+ cells. Sequencing was carried out using naive CD8+ T cells sorted from blood. The receptors stem from a man between 18 and 35 years old in good health.

This rearrangement joins TRBV5-1 to TRBJ2-1; no clear D gene. The germline V and J ends were trimmed by 0 bases and 0 bases, with 10 bases remaining between them. Germline values: CDR1 SGHRS, CDR2 YFSETQ. This CDR3 region has 16 residues. The CDR3 DNA reads TGCGCCAGCAGCTTGGTTCGGGTTAGCTCCTACAATGAGCAGTTCTTC. This sequence encodes CASSLVRVSSYNEQFF.

The V call is TRBV6-1, the J call TRBJ1-3; 7 positions agree with TRBD1. In germline, CDR1 is MNHNS, CDR2 SASEGT. V gave up 5 bases and J gave up 1 base; unmatched junction bases: 2. The CDR3 sequence is 14 residues long. CDR3 coding DNA: TGTGCCAGCAGTCTGACAGGGTCTGGAAACACCATATATTTT. This gives the protein CASSLTGSGNTIYF.

This clone has only one observation. The chain uses TRBV27 and TRBJ2-1; 9 positions match TRBD2. V lost 6 bases to trimming and J lost 12 bases; unmatched junction nucleotides: 15. Germline loops: CDR1 MNHEY, CDR2 SMNVEV (reference sequence). The length of the CDR3 is 15 residues. The DNA for the CDR3 is TGTGCCAGCAGCCTTACCGTAGCGGGGGCGAGGGGGCAGTTCTTC. Translated, it gives CASSLTVAGARGQFF.

Only a few counts were recorded for this clone. This specimen includes other DNA sequences encoding the same CDR3. V gene TRBV9 combines with J gene TRBJ2-7, with D perhaps TRBD1 (5 bases). This CDR3 region has 14 residues. V lost 0 bases and J 1 base, leaving 8 bases between the germline ends. CDR1 and CDR2 (germline): SGDLS, YYNGEE. The CDR3, as DNA: TGTGCCAGCAGCGTAGGATCAGGGTCCTACGAGCAGTACTTC. This gives the protein CASSVGSGSYEQYF.

Notes on this clone: An end of the junction does not agree with germline; a read error may underlie this. Other DNA sequences in this sample translate to the same CDR3. The chain recombines TRBV7-2 with TRBJ2-7; a possible D gene is TRBD2 (6 bases). The CDR3 covers 12 residues. Germline V gene lookup returns CDR1 SGHTA and CDR2 FQGNSA. The CDR3 region has the DNA TGTGCCAGCAGCCTAGCGAACTACGAGCAGTACTTC. Encoded protein: CASSLANYEQYF.

Remarks on this clone: This CDR3 is also generated by other DNA sequences in the sample. This chain uses TRBV9 with TRBJ2-5; D not resolved. This CDR3 region has 14 residues. Trimming removed 0 bases from V and 1 base from J, with 7 bases in between. Germline V gives CDR1 SGDLS, CDR2 YYNGEE. DNA of the CDR3: TGTGCCAGCAGCGTAGACTCGTTCCAAGAGACCCAGTACTTC. Translating it yields CASSVDSFQETQYF.

The CDR3, as DNA: TGTGCCAGCAGCTTCAGGGTCGACTACGAGCAGTACTTC. This translates into CASSFRVDYEQYF. The chain combines TRBV9 with TRBJ2-7; weak D call: TRBD1 (5 bases). This CDR3 region has 13 residues. Per germline, CDR1 SGDLS and CDR2 YYNGEE. Deletions cut 4 bases from V and 3 bases from J, with 11 bases between.

This clone showed up just once. This chain joins TRBV2 and TRBJ2-4; TRBD2 agrees at 8 bases. Germline V gene lookup returns CDR1 SNHLY and CDR2 FYNNEI. Losses at the gene ends were 6 bases for V and 5 bases for J; bases not matched to a gene: 12. The CDR3 loop spans 16 amino acids. CDR3: CASSTVAGLHQNIQYF. Here the CDR3 DNA reads TGTGCCAGCAGCACTGTAGCGGGGCTCCATCAAAACATTCAGTACTTC.

This chain uses TRBV4-1 with TRBJ2-2; 11 bases fit TRBD2. The CDR3 length is 16 residues. Losses at the gene ends were 2 bases for V and 3 bases for J; bases not matched to a gene: 2. Germline CDR1 reads MGHRA; CDR2 reads YSYEKL. CDR3: CASSQLAGGDTGELFF. The CDR3 nucleotides are TGCGCCAGCAGCCAACTAGCGGGGGGTGACACCGGGGAGCTGTTTTTT.

This CDR3 is CASRSTRDAEAFF. The CDR3 DNA sequence: TGTGCCAGCAGATCCACCCGGGACGCCGAAGCTTTCTTT. The rearrangement uses TRBV6-4 and TRBJ1-1; the D gene is possibly TRBD1 (5 bases). The CDR3 is 13 amino acids. V was pared by 6 bases and J by 8 bases, with 16 bases between. Per the germline V gene, CDR1 is MRHNA and CDR2 is SNTAGT.

The chain links TRBV19 to TRBJ1-1; 7 bases align to TRBD1. The V and J ends lost 3 bases and 6 bases, in that order; junction bases with no gene match: 7. This CDR3 contains 14 residues. The germline gives CDR1 LNHDA, CDR2 SQIVND (reference sequence). CDR3 protein: CASSIGTVSPEAFF. CDR3 DNA sequence: TGTGCCAGTAGTATTGGGACAGTAAGCCCTGAAGCTTTCTTT.

The V gene is TRBV6-1, the J gene TRBJ2-7; tentatively, D is TRBD1 (5 bases). This CDR3 has 15 amino acids. The V and J ends lost 5 bases and 1 base respectively, with 15 bases between them. Germline CDR1 MNHNS, CDR2 SASEGT. The CDR3 bases are TGTGCCAGCAGTACTGGACATTTCCCTTCCTACGAGCAGTACTTC. Encoded protein: CASSTGHFPSYEQYF.

The V gene is TRBV2, the J gene TRBJ2-7; TRBD1 agrees at 7 bases. CDR3 length equals 16 residues. Germline V lookup: CDR1 SNHLY, CDR2 FYNNEI. Trimming cost V 5 bases and J 5 bases; bases outside gene matches: 15. In nucleotides, the CDR3 is TGTGCCAGCAGTCGCACTCTAGACAGGGTTAAGGACGAGCAGTACTTC. As protein: CASSRTLDRVKDEQYF.

The chain joins TRBV19 to TRBJ2-3; D is unresolved. Per germline, CDR1 LNHDA and CDR2 SQIVND (reference sequence). The V gene lost 2 bases and the J gene lost 5 bases, with 8 bases spanning the gap. The CDR3 loop spans 13 amino acids. This CDR3 reads CASSILVGDTQYF. The DNA of the CDR3 is TGTGCCAGTAGTATACTAGTGGGAGATACGCAGTATTTT.